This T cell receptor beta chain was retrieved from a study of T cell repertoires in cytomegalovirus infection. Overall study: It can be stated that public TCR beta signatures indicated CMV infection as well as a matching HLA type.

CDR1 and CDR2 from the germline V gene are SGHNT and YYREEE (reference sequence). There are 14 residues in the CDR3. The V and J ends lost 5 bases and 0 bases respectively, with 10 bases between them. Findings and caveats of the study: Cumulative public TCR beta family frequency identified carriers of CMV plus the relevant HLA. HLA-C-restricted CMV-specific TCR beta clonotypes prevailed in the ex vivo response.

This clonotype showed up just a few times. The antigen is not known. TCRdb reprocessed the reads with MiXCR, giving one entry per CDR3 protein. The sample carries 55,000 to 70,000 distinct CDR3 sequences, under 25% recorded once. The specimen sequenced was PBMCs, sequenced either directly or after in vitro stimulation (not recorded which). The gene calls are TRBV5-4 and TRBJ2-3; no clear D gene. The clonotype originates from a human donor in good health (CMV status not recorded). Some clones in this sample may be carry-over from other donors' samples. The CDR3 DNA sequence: TGTGCCAGCAGGGCAAGAGGTAGCACAGATACGCAGTATTTT. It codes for CASRARGSTDTQYF.